The 22 T cell receptor beta chains below come from one sample, sequenced in a study of T cell repertoires in cytomegalovirus infection. TCRdb used MiXCR to reprocess the reads, holding one entry per CDR3 protein. The data contain a few hundred thousand distinct CDR3 sequences, around 8.7% of them singletons. Specimen: PBMCs. All receptors derive from a human donor in good health (CMV status not recorded). Some clones in this sample may be carry-over from other donors' samples.

This clonotype has more than one count but fewer than ten. J is TRBJ1-5 and V is TRBV27; D is perhaps TRBD1 (5 bases). Germline assignment: CDR1 MNHEY and CDR2 SMNVEV (reference sequence). The CDR3 consists of 16 residues. Trimming left V 6 bases short and J 2 bases short, with 17 bases between. This CDR3 reads CASRSMGIQGNQPQHF. In DNA, the CDR3 is TGTGCCAGCAGGTCTATGGGGATACAGGGCAATCAGCCCCAGCATTTT.

The sample holds many counts of this clonotype. This chain links TRBV7-9 with TRBJ1-2; TRBD1 might be the D (6 bases). The CDR3 totals 13 residues. V was shortened by 5 bases and J by 10 bases, with 17 bases between the two germline ends. Germline CDR1 and CDR2: SEHNR and FQNEAQ (reference sequence). The CDR3: CASSRTADEAYTF. The CDR3, as DNA: TGTGCCAGCAGCCGGACAGCGGACGAGGCCTACACCTTC. Drawing the rest from reference TRBV7-9 and TRBJ1-2, the complete variable domain is DTGVSQNPRHKITKRGQNVTFRCDPISEHNRLYWYRQTLGQGPEFLTYFQNEAQLEKSRLLSDRFSAERPKGSFSTLEIQRTEQGDSAMYLCASSRTADEAYTFGSGTRLTVV.

This clonotype was detected only a few times. The V call is TRBV28, the J call TRBJ1-5; a weak D match, TRBD1 (5 bases). Germline assignment: CDR1 MDHEN and CDR2 SYDVKM. The CDR3 totals 13 residues. The V gene lost 5 bases and the J gene lost 9 bases, with 14 bases spanning the gap. Here the CDR3 reads CASSLGTPRPQHF. The CDR3 DNA sequence: TGTGCCAGCAGTCTTGGGACCCCTCGGCCCCAGCATTTT.

This clonotype occurred many times. The chain links TRBV11-3 to TRBJ2-1; D gene ambiguous. V was clipped by 2 bases and J by 9 bases, with 11 bases between them. In germline, CDR1 is SGHNT, CDR2 YENEEA. This CDR3 contains 13 residues. CDR3 amino acids: CASSLLRGREQFF. The CDR3 nucleotides are TGTGCCAGCAGCTTATTGCGAGGCCGTGAGCAGTTCTTC. The whole variable domain, filled in from reference TRBV11-3 and TRBJ2-1, reads EAGVVQSPRYKIIEKKQPVAFWCNPISGHNTLYWYLQNLGQGPELLIRYENEEAVDDSQLPKDRFSAERLKGVDSTLKIQPAELGDSAVYLCASSLLRGREQFFGPGTRLTVL.

J is TRBJ2-5 and V is TRBV28; 7 bases match TRBD1. The V and J ends lost 10 bases and 1 base, in that order; junction bases with no gene match: 6. The CDR3 contains 13 residues. Germline CDR1 and CDR2: MDHEN and SYDVKM. The DNA of the CDR3 is TGTGCCACCAACAGGGGTTTCCAAGAGACCCAGTACTTC. Protein sequence: CATNRGFQETQYF.

This clonotype was recorded many times. The rearrangement joins TRBV7-2 to TRBJ1-2; D is perhaps TRBD1 (5 bases). Germline lookup yields CDR1 SGHTA and CDR2 FQGNSA. CDR3 length: 14 amino acids. The V gene lost 6 bases and the J gene lost 8 bases, with 19 bases spanning the gap. The CDR3 here is CASSLSEGMGGYTF. The CDR3 region has the DNA TGTGCCAGCAGTTTAAGTGAGGGGATGGGAGGCTACACCTTC. Based on the CDR3 plus reference TRBV7-2 and TRBJ1-2, the full variable domain is GAGVSQSPSNKVTEKGKDVELRCDPISGHTALYWYRQSLGQGLEFLIYFQGNSAPDKSGLPSDRFSAERTGGSVSTLTIQRTQQEDSAVYLCASSLSEGMGGYTFGSGTRLTVV.

This clonotype was counted ten times or more. V gene TRBV7-2 combines with J gene TRBJ1-5; D not resolved. Germline CDR1 is SGHTA and CDR2 is FQGNSA. This CDR3 is 16 amino acids long. V lost 4 bases and J 0 bases, leaving 13 bases between the germline ends. CDR3 sequence (DNA): TGTGCCAGCAGCTGGACTGGGTTTTATAGCAATCAGCCCCAGCATTTT. This gives the protein CASSWTGFYSNQPQHF.

This clonotype was seen at least ten times. The genes are TRBV7-2 and TRBJ1-3, with D perhaps TRBD1 (5 bases). The CDR3 is 13 amino acids. CDR1 SGHTA and CDR2 FQGNSA come from the germline V gene. The V end lost 5 bases, the J end lost 4 bases, and 9 bases lay between the germline ends. Written as DNA, the CDR3 is TGTGCCAGCAGCACCGGGGGAGGAAACACCATATATTTT. Its translation is CASSTGGGNTIYF.

The chain combines TRBV4-3 with TRBJ2-7; D remains unclear. Germline V CDR1 and CDR2: LGHNA, YSLEER. The CDR3 is made up of 15 amino acids. V shed 0 bases and J shed 0 bases, with 9 bases lying between them. CDR3 nucleotides: TGCGCCAGCAGCCAAGATCGTTGGAGCTCCTACGAGCAGTACTTC. Protein sequence: CASSQDRWSSYEQYF.

This clonotype was seen at least ten times. The chain combines TRBV7-2 with TRBJ2-1, with a possible D match to TRBD2 (6 bases). Trimming removed 5 bases from V and 9 bases from J, with 14 bases in between. The germline CDR1 and CDR2 sequences are SGHTA and FQGNSA. The CDR3 is 13 amino acids. The CDR3 sequence is CASSNQRDSEQFF. For the CDR3, the DNA is TGTGCCAGCAGCAATCAGAGGGACTCTGAGCAGTTCTTC.

This clonotype was picked up a small number of times. The genes are TRBV11-2 and TRBJ1-2; 9 bases match TRBD1. The trim removed 5 bases at V and 4 bases at J, leaving 5 bases unmatched. CDR1 is SGHAT, CDR2 FQNNGV, per germline. This CDR3 is 14 amino acids long. The CDR3 DNA reads TGTGCCAGCAGCCCGCAGACAGGGGGCTATGGCTACACCTTC. It yields the protein CASSPQTGGYGYTF.

The gene calls are TRBV12-3 or TRBV12-4 and TRBJ2-3; 9 bases align to TRBD2. CDR3 size: 14 residues. The CDR3 reads CAVAGVPRTDTQYF. In DNA, the CDR3 is TGTGCGGTAGCGGGAGTGCCCCGCACAGATACGCAGTATTTT.

This clonotype has just a few counts. The chain is built from TRBV30 and TRBJ2-5; D perhaps matches TRBD2 (5 bases). The CDR3 has 12 residues. Germline CDR1 and CDR2: GTSNPN and SVGIG (reference sequence). Trimming removed 5 bases at V and 3 bases at J, with 10 bases between. CDR3 region: CAWCSAKETQYF. The DNA of the CDR3 is TGTGCCTGGTGTAGCGCGAAAGAGACCCAGTACTTC.

The sample holds a few counts of this clonotype. This chain links TRBV20-1 with TRBJ2-7, with a possible D match to TRBD1 (6 bases). The CDR3 length is 14 residues. Germline V gene lookup returns CDR1 DFQATT and CDR2 SNEGSKA (reference sequence). Trimming removed 2 bases at V and 3 bases at J, with 14 bases between. The CDR3 loop is CSARLGADVYEQYF. The CDR3 bases are TGCAGTGCTAGACTGGGGGCGGATGTCTACGAGCAGTACTTC.

This clonotype came up a few times. The genes are TRBV3-1 and TRBJ1-1; D ambiguous. The germline CDR1 and CDR2 sequences are LGHDT and YNNKEL (reference sequence). The CDR3 has 13 residues. V lost 2 bases and J lost 6, with 10 bases in between. CDR3 sequence (DNA): TGTGCCAGCAGCCAATGGGGAGGGCCTGAAGCTTTCTTT. Residues: CASSQWGGPEAFF.

This clonotype was seen more than once but under ten times. V is TRBV20-1 and J is TRBJ1-3; tentative D call: TRBD1 (5 bases). The V gene lost 7 bases and the J gene lost 2 bases, with 15 bases spanning the gap. CDR1 DFQATT and CDR2 SNEGSKA come from the germline V gene (reference sequence). This CDR3 is built from 14 residues. The CDR3 coding sequence is TGCAGTGTACAGGAACACAGGACTGGAAACACCATATATTTT. This encodes CSVQEHRTGNTIYF.

This clonotype was seen ten or more times. The chain joins TRBV30 to TRBJ2-3; no reliable D call. The ends were cut back, 2 bases at V and 3 bases at J, with 15 bases in the middle. This CDR3 comprises 15 residues. Per germline, CDR1 GTSNPN and CDR2 SVGIG (reference sequence). The CDR3 is CAWSLKGGGTDTQYF. The CDR3 region has the DNA TGTGCCTGGAGTCTAAAAGGCGGTGGGACAGATACGCAGTATTTT.

In its sample, this clonotype was seen many times. This chain connects TRBV12-3 or TRBV12-4 to TRBJ1-5; D call uncertain. The CDR3 extends over 15 amino acids. V shed 5 bases and J shed 4 bases, with 15 bases lying between them. The DNA for the CDR3 is TGTGCCAGCAGTATCTCCCGGGAGCAAAATCAGCCCCAGCATTTT. Translation: CASSISREQNQPQHF.

This clonotype was counted at least ten times. This sequence joins TRBV7-9 and TRBJ1-1; 8 positions match TRBD1. The trim removed 4 bases at V and 12 bases at J, leaving 7 bases unmatched. CDR1 SEHNR and CDR2 FQNEAQ come from the germline V gene (reference sequence). CDR3 size: 12 residues. CDR3 amino acids: CASSSSGQVTFF. CDR3 nucleotide sequence: TGTGCCAGCAGCTCCTCGGGACAGGTGACTTTCTTT. The variable domain in full, with the rest retrieved from reference TRBV7-9 and TRBJ1-1, is DTGVSQNPRHKITKRGQNVTFRCDPISEHNRLYWYRQTLGQGPEFLTYFQNEAQLEKSRLLSDRFSAERPKGSFSTLEIQRTEQGDSAMYLCASSSSGQVTFFGQGTRLTVV.

The genes are TRBV29-1 and TRBJ2-5; the match to TRBD2 covers 9 bases. The length of the CDR3 is 15 residues. Germline V gives CDR1 SQVTM, CDR2 ANQGSEA. After removal of 7 bases from V and 5 bases from J, the junction contained 14 bases not matched to a gene. CDR3 protein: CSALGAGGLWETQYF. The CDR3 region has the DNA TGCAGCGCCCTTGGGGCGGGGGGGCTTTGGGAGACCCAGTACTTC.

This clonotype was counted many times. The J gene is TRBJ1-1, the V gene TRBV12-3 or TRBV12-4; D is perhaps TRBD1 (5 bases). Trimming pared 5 bases from V and 4 bases from J, leaving 11 bases between. This CDR3 is built from 13 residues. The CDR3 nucleotides are TGTGCCAGCAGTCTCCAGGGAATCACTGAAGCTTTCTTT. It translates to CASSLQGITEAFF.

This clonotype was observed at least ten times. Here the CDR3 DNA reads TGTGCCAGCAGCTTAGTCCTTGGGGGTATGAGGAATCAGCCCCAGCATTTT. It translates to CASSLVLGGMRNQPQHF. The V call is TRBV7-2, the J call TRBJ1-5; maybe TRBD1 (5 bases). The CDR3 sequence is 17 residues long. V lost 1 base and J lost 4, with 17 bases in between. The germline gives CDR1 SGHTA, CDR2 FQGNSA.